Listed below are T cell receptor beta chains from one sample, sequenced in a study of cytomegalovirus exposure and HLA in healthy donors. Assay: immunoSEQ multiplex PCR; the TCRdb copy retains only in-frame clones and omits some. The sample yields fewer than 110,000 clones, under 85% seen once. Sequencing was done on a sample of PBMCs. The receptor set was obtained from a man aged 45 to 65 in good health and CMV-seropositive. Each CDR3 is given with its conserved first and last residue. A D gene is named only where the DNA matches it firmly. Only part of the rows carry a size: once, few, many, or a class if the clone is expanded.

cdr3_nt: TGTGCCAGCAGTGAAGGTAGCGGGACGAACACCGGGGAGCTGTTTTTT
cdr3_aa: CASSEGSGTNTGELFF
j_call: TRBJ2-2
v_call: TRBV6-4
d_call: TRBD2
clone_size: medium-sized

cdr3_nt: TGTGCCAGCAGCCCCGAGGGCCCCGTCGAGCAGTACTTC
cdr3_aa: CASSPEGPVEQYF
j_call: TRBJ2-7
v_call: TRBV7-6
d_call: NA
clone_size: NA

cdr3_nt: TGTGCCAGCAGGAGATATAGCAATCAGCCCCAGCATTTT
cdr3_aa: CASRRYSNQPQHF
j_call: TRBJ1-5
v_call: TRBV6-5
d_call: NA
clone_size: NA

cdr3_nt: TGTGCCAGCAGCCGGCGACAGGGGGCGAAAACTGAAGCTTTCTTT
cdr3_aa: CASSRRQGAKTEAFF
j_call: TRBJ1-1
v_call: TRBV11-2
d_call: TRBD1
clone_size: once

cdr3_nt: TGTGCCAGCAGCCTCGGGACTAGCGGGAGTAATGAGCAGTTCTTC
cdr3_aa: CASSLGTSGSNEQFF
j_call: TRBJ2-1
v_call: TRBV7-3
d_call: TRBD2
clone_size: few

cdr3_nt: TGTGCCAGCAGTCTCCCGGGACAGGGGAGACAAGCTTTCTTT
cdr3_aa: CASSLPGQGRQAFF
j_call: TRBJ1-1
v_call: TRBV6-6
d_call: TRBD1
clone_size: NA

cdr3_nt: TGTGCCAGCAGCTTGCGTCTAGCGGGAGGGCGGAGAGAGACCCAGTACTTC
cdr3_aa: CASSLRLAGGRRETQYF
j_call: TRBJ2-5
v_call: TRBV5-6
d_call: TRBD2
clone_size: once

cdr3_nt: TGTGCCAGCAGCCAACCGGGACTCCCCGACAATGAGCAGTTCTTC
cdr3_aa: CASSQPGLPDNEQFF
j_call: TRBJ2-1
v_call: TRBV7-2
d_call: NA
clone_size: NA

cdr3_nt: TGTGCCAGCAGTTACGCGAGAGGGTTCGGGGAAAAACTGTTTTTT
cdr3_aa: CASSYARGFGEKLFF
j_call: TRBJ1-4
v_call: TRBV28
d_call: NA
clone_size: few

cdr3_nt: TGTGCCAGCAGCGCCCAAGGGGCGAGTAACTACGAGCAGTACTTC
cdr3_aa: CASSAQGASNYEQYF
j_call: TRBJ2-7
v_call: TRBV7-3
d_call: NA
clone_size: NA

cdr3_nt: TGTGCCAGCAGCACCCGGCGGGGTCGGGGCTATGGCTACACCTTC
cdr3_aa: CASSTRRGRGYGYTF
j_call: TRBJ1-2
v_call: TRBV27
d_call: NA
clone_size: NA

cdr3_nt: TGTGCCAGCAGCCCCAGTTCTGGAGCCCACACCGGGGAGCTGTTTTTT
cdr3_aa: CASSPSSGAHTGELFF
j_call: TRBJ2-2
v_call: TRBV7-6
d_call: NA
clone_size: NA

cdr3_nt: TGCGCCAGCTCGGCGGGGTTCCAGGGAAACACTGAAGCTTTCTTT
cdr3_aa: CASSAGFQGNTEAFF
j_call: TRBJ1-1
v_call: TRBV5-1
d_call: NA
clone_size: few

cdr3_nt: TGTGCCAGCAGTCCCCCCGGGACAGGTATTGGCTACACCTTC
cdr3_aa: CASSPPGTGIGYTF
j_call: TRBJ1-2
v_call: TRBV28
d_call: TRBD1
clone_size: NA

cdr3_nt: TGCAGCGTTGTGGAGAGAGCCTTAAAGGGGGAGCAGTACTTC
cdr3_aa: CSVVERALKGEQYF
j_call: TRBJ2-5
v_call: TRBV29-1
d_call: NA
clone_size: NA

cdr3_nt: TGTGCCAGCACCCTGTGGGCAGGGGCCGGGGAGCAGTACTTC
cdr3_aa: CASTLWAGAGEQYF
j_call: TRBJ2-7
v_call: TRBV28
d_call: NA
clone_size: NA

cdr3_nt: TGTGCCAGCAGCCCTTTGCGGGAGGCCCAGTTCTTC
cdr3_aa: CASSPLREAQFF
j_call: TRBJ2-1
v_call: TRBV7-2
d_call: TRBD2
clone_size: NA

cdr3_nt: TGTGCCAGCAGCTTAATGGACTACTGGCAGTTCTTC
cdr3_aa: CASSLMDYWQFF
j_call: TRBJ2-1
v_call: TRBV7-9
d_call: NA
clone_size: NA

cdr3_nt: TGTTCCAGCACCACCCAGGGCACTGAAGCTTTCTTT
cdr3_aa: CSSTTQGTEAFF
j_call: TRBJ1-1
v_call: TRBV7-9
d_call: NA
clone_size: NA

cdr3_nt: TGTGCCAGTAGTATTTTCGGGACAGGGGTAGGGAACACTGAAGCTTTCTTT
cdr3_aa: CASSIFGTGVGNTEAFF
j_call: TRBJ1-1
v_call: TRBV19
d_call: TRBD1
clone_size: NA

cdr3_nt: TGTGCCAGCAGTCCAACGGGTGGGGCCAACGTCCTGACTTTC
cdr3_aa: CASSPTGGANVLTF
j_call: TRBJ2-6
v_call: TRBV27
d_call: NA
clone_size: NA

cdr3_nt: TGTGCCAGCAGCCCTCTGGTGGGAGTTGGGGAAAAACTGTTTTTT
cdr3_aa: CASSPLVGVGEKLFF
j_call: TRBJ1-4
v_call: TRBV27
d_call: NA
clone_size: NA